Listed here are 29 T cell receptor beta chains from one sample, sequenced in a study of OX40 agonist ivuxolimab in advanced cancers. Assay used: immunoSEQ multiplex PCR; TCRdb lists only in-frame clones, some missing. The data contain about 40,000 clones, 80% to 90% of them singletons. Source: CD4+ or CD8+ T cells sorted from blood, taken in a trial of the OX40 agonist ivuxolimab. The origin of the receptors is an adult with an advanced solid tumor such as melanoma, head and neck, liver or kidney cancer.

The chain carries TRBV29-1 and TRBJ2-5, with 9 bases fitting TRBD1. V dropped 0 bases and J dropped 5; count of bases not matched to a gene: 7. In germline, CDR1 is SQVTM, CDR2 ANQGSEA. There are 15 residues in the CDR3. CDR3 sequence (DNA): TGCAGCGTTGAAGATCTTAGGGGACAGGGTGAGACCCAGTACTTC. Translating it yields CSVEDLRGQGETQYF.

The sample holds one count of this clone. This sequence joins TRBV5-4 and TRBJ2-3; TRBD2 might be the D (7 bases). Trimming left V 4 bases short and J 6 bases short, with 24 bases between. This CDR3 region has 17 residues. Per the germline V gene, CDR1 is SGHNT and CDR2 is YYREEE (reference sequence). CDR3 loop: CASSPPNRAGVGDTQYF. CDR3 sequence (DNA): TGTGCCAGCAGCCCCCCCAACAGGGCGGGAGTAGGTGATACGCAGTATTTT. Using reference TRBV5-4 and TRBJ2-3 for the parts outside the CDR3, the full variable domain is ETGVTQSPTHLIKTRGQQVTLRCSSQSGHNTVSWYQQALGQGPQFIFQYYREEENGRGNFPPRFSGLQFPNYSSELNVNALELDDSALYLCASSPPNRAGVGDTQYFGPGTRLTVL.

V usage is TRBV29-1 and J usage is TRBJ2-1; D gene uncertain. The CDR3 runs 11 residues. V was shortened by 4 bases and J by 7 bases, with 8 bases between the two germline ends. CDR1 SQVTM and CDR2 ANQGSEA come from the germline V gene. CDR3 protein: CSVVLGNEQFF. In nucleotides, the CDR3 is TGCAGCGTTGTATTGGGGAATGAGCAGTTCTTC.

The CDR3 protein is CASSLGGTRRDYEQYF. The CDR3 coding sequence is TGTGCCAGCAGCTTAGGGGGGACTCGAAGGGACTACGAGCAGTACTTC. The V and J genes are TRBV7-2 and TRBJ2-5; D may be TRBD2 (6 bases). The J call may be in error: the DNA end matches TRBJ2-7 better. CDR1 SGHTA and CDR2 FQGNSA come from the germline V gene. This CDR3 is built from 16 residues.

The rearrangement uses TRBV15 and TRBJ1-1, with TRBD1 as a possible D gene (5 bases). Trimming took 5 bases from V and 5 from J, leaving 12 bases between them. Germline V CDR1 and CDR2: LNHNV, YYDKDF (reference sequence). The length of the CDR3 is 13 residues. The CDR3 nucleotides are TGTGCCACCAGCTCCTCTCCAGGGACTGAAGCTTTCTTT. This sequence encodes CATSSSPGTEAFF.

The gene calls are TRBV5-6 and TRBJ1-1; 7 nucleotides line up with TRBD1. In germline, CDR1 is SGHDT, CDR2 YYEEEE. The CDR3 is made up of 14 amino acids. Losses at the gene ends were 4 bases for V and 5 bases for J; bases not matched to a gene: 8. CDR3 in amino acids: CASSPRDSGTEAFF. The CDR3 DNA reads as TGTGCCAGCAGCCCCCGGGACAGTGGAACTGAAGCTTTCTTT. Variable domain in full (rest from reference TRBV5-6 and TRBJ1-1): DAGVTQSPTHLIKTRGQQVTLRCSPKSGHDTVSWYQQALGQGPQFIFQYYEEEERQRGNFPDRFSGHQFPNYSSELNVNALLLGDSALYLCASSPRDSGTEAFFGQGTRLTVV.

This clone was recorded only once. The rearrangement uses TRBV5-4 and TRBJ1-1; maybe TRBD1 (5 bases). CDR3 length: 16 amino acids. Germline V gene data show CDR1 as SGHNT and CDR2 as YYREEE (reference sequence). Trimming left V 4 bases short and J 1 base short, with 17 bases between. The CDR3 reads CASSRHLQAGNTEAFF. CDR3 DNA: TGTGCCAGCAGCCGTCACCTACAGGCTGGGAACACTGAAGCTTTCTTT. The variable domain in full, with the rest retrieved from reference TRBV5-4 and TRBJ1-1, is ETGVTQSPTHLIKTRGQQVTLRCSSQSGHNTVSWYQQALGQGPQFIFQYYREEENGRGNFPPRFSGLQFPNYSSELNVNALELDDSALYLCASSRHLQAGNTEAFFGQGTRLTVV.

This chain uses TRBV15 with TRBJ2-1, with D perhaps matching TRBD2 (5 bases). The CDR3 sequence is 18 residues long. The ends were cut back, 4 bases at V and 6 bases at J, with 25 bases in the middle. CDR1 is LNHNV, CDR2 YYDKDF, per germline (reference sequence). In DNA form, the CDR3 reads TGTGCCACCAGCAACTCCCCCTGGAGGCAGTCCGGGTCCAATGAGCAGTTCTTC. Its protein is CATSNSPWRQSGSNEQFF.

The rearrangement links TRBV7-9 to TRBJ2-5, with D hard to call. With 4 bases removed from V and 0 bases from J, the gap between germline ends came to 6 bases. CDR1 SEHNR and CDR2 FQNEAQ come from the germline V gene (reference sequence). The CDR3 is made up of 13 amino acids. In DNA, the CDR3 is TGTGCCAGCAGCTACAGCCACCAAGAGACCCAGTACTTC. Amino acid sequence: CASSYSHQETQYF.

This clone has more than one count but fewer than ten. The chain has TRBV25-1 and TRBJ2-1; 8 bases are shared with TRBD1. The V segment lost 4 bases and the J segment 4 bases; nucleotides outside the gene matches: 3. This CDR3 spans 14 amino acids. Per the germline V gene, CDR1 is MGHDK and CDR2 is SYGVNS. The DNA for the CDR3 is TGTGCCAGCAGTGCGGACAGGGTTTACAATGAGCAGTTCTTC. Translating it yields CASSADRVYNEQFF.

This clone came up once. V gene TRBV7-9 combines with J gene TRBJ2-3, with D hard to call. V lost 4 bases and J 2 bases, leaving 13 bases between the germline ends. CDR3 length: 15 residues. Per germline, CDR1 SEHNR and CDR2 FQNEAQ (reference sequence). CDR3 amino acids: CASSSEDGYTDTQYF. Here the CDR3 DNA reads TGTGCCAGCAGCTCAGAGGACGGCTACACAGATACGCAGTATTTT.

V gene TRBV10-3 combines with J gene TRBJ2-3; TRBD2 agrees at 13 bases. Germline assignment: CDR1 ENHRY and CDR2 SYGVKD. V lost 2 bases and J lost 2; bases outside the gene matches: 1. CDR3 length: 16 residues. In DNA form, the CDR3 reads TGTGCCATCAGTGAGGGACTAGCGGGAGTCACAGATACGCAGTATTTT. Protein: CAISEGLAGVTDTQYF.

V usage is TRBV5-4 and J usage is TRBJ2-2; D is possibly TRBD1 (6 bases). Looked up from germline, CDR1 is SGHNT and CDR2 is YYREEE (reference sequence). Trimming took off 4 bases at V and 6 bases at J, with 16 bases between the two ends. This CDR3 region has 15 residues. CDR3 nucleotide sequence: TGTGCCAGCAGCACGTACAGGGTAGGGGCCGGGGAGCTGTTTTTT. Protein: CASSTYRVGAGELFF.

The CDR3 DNA reads as TGTGCCAGTAGTATAGGCGACAGCCGCAGCAATCAGCCCCAGCATTTT. Its protein product is CASSIGDSRSNQPQHF. The chain is built from TRBV19 and TRBJ1-5; perhaps TRBD1 as D (5 bases). V was shortened by 1 base and J by 1 base, with 11 bases between the two germline ends. Germline lookup yields CDR1 LNHDA and CDR2 SQIVND (reference sequence). This CDR3 region has 16 residues.

V and J are TRBV30 and TRBJ1-5; D might be TRBD1 (5 bases). V gave up 2 bases and J gave up 3 bases, with 8 bases separating them. The CDR3 length is 13 residues. Germline values: CDR1 GTSNPN, CDR2 SVGIG (reference sequence). DNA of the CDR3: TGTGCCTGGAGTCAACAGGTCAATCAGCCCCAGCATTTT. Its translation: CAWSQQVNQPQHF.

V gene TRBV19 combines with J gene TRBJ1-4; D remains ambiguous. Germline V gene lookup returns CDR1 LNHDA and CDR2 SQIVND (reference sequence). The CDR3 length is 14 residues. Trimming left V 5 bases short and J 8 bases short, with 15 bases between. The CDR3 DNA reads as TGTGCCAGTAGTTGGGAGGCCGTCGGGGAAAAACTGTTTTTT. Translating it yields CASSWEAVGEKLFF.

This clone has just a few counts. The chain links TRBV7-9 to TRBJ2-7, with D perhaps matching TRBD2 (5 bases). CDR1 SEHNR and CDR2 FQNEAQ come from the germline V gene (reference sequence). The CDR3 sequence is 16 residues long. Deletions cut 1 base from V and 6 bases from J, with 19 bases between. The CDR3 reads CASSLVSGQAEVEQYF. DNA for the CDR3: TGTGCCAGCAGCTTAGTGTCGGGCCAGGCGGAGGTCGAGCAGTACTTC. Drawing the rest from reference TRBV7-9 and TRBJ2-7, the complete variable domain is DTGVSQNPRHKITKRGQNVTFRCDPISEHNRLYWYRQTLGQGPEFLTYFQNEAQLEKSRLLSDRFSAERPKGSFSTLEIQRTEQGDSAMYLCASSLVSGQAEVEQYFGPGTRLTVT.

The J gene is TRBJ1-3, the V gene TRBV9, with a possible D match to TRBD1 (6 bases). V lost 7 bases to trimming and J lost 0 bases, with 14 bases between them. The CDR3 is 15 residues long. Germline CDR1 SGDLS, CDR2 YYNGEE. The DNA of the CDR3 is TGTGCCAGCGGACTTAGACAGGTCTCTGGAAACACCATATATTTT. Its protein product is CASGLRQVSGNTIYF.

This clone showed up just a few times. J is TRBJ1-5 and V is TRBV19; 7 bases align to TRBD1. Germline trimming cut 5 bases from V and 2 bases from J; bases unmatched to any gene: 6. This CDR3 has 15 residues. Germline V gene sequence: CDR1 LNHDA, CDR2 SQIVND (reference sequence). CDR3 region: CASSVGGIGNQPQHF. DNA for the CDR3: TGTGCCAGTAGTGTAGGGGGCATAGGCAATCAGCCCCAGCATTTT.

This sequence joins TRBV7-2 and TRBJ1-2; unclear D gene. CDR3 length equals 17 residues. CDR1 and CDR2 from the germline V gene are SGHTA and FQGNSA. Trimming shortened V by 1 base and J by 5 bases, and 20 bases separated the two germline ends. CDR3 protein: CASSLGLDISVGYGYTF. As DNA, the CDR3 is TGTGCCAGCAGCTTAGGGCTCGACATTTCCGTCGGGTATGGCTACACCTTC.

The rearrangement links TRBV28 to TRBJ1-5; D gene uncertain. CDR1 is MDHEN, CDR2 SYDVKM, per germline. V was trimmed by 3 bases and J by 6 bases, leaving 6 bases between them. CDR3 length: 12 residues. DNA of the CDR3: TGTGCCAGCAGTTTTCTTATTCAGCCCCAGCATTTT. Translation: CASSFLIQPQHF.

The chain links TRBV5-4 to TRBJ1-1; 8 bases match TRBD1. J was trimmed by 6 bases and V by 0 bases; bases with no gene match: 1. The CDR3 runs 13 residues. Germline CDR1 SGHNT, CDR2 YYREEE (reference sequence). CDR3 protein: CASSLGQGPEAFF. CDR3 DNA sequence: TGTGCCAGCAGCTTGGGACAGGGGCCTGAAGCTTTCTTT.

V is TRBV9 and J is TRBJ2-1, with 11 bases that match TRBD1. In germline, CDR1 is SGDLS, CDR2 YYNGEE. CDR3 length: 17 residues. Trimming cost V 0 bases and J 5 bases; bases outside gene matches: 7. CDR3 protein: CASSVALTGQGDNEQFF. The CDR3 region has the DNA TGTGCCAGCAGCGTAGCGCTCACGGGACAGGGGGACAATGAGCAGTTCTTC.

In the case of this clone: One end of the junction is discordant with germline, which a read error may explain. This chain links TRBV7-7 with TRBJ2-2, with D hard to call. Germline lookup yields CDR1 SSHAT and CDR2 FNYEAQ (reference sequence). This CDR3 has 14 residues. The CDR3 nucleotides read TGTGCTAGCAGCTTAGCTGCCAACACCGGGGAGCTGTTTTTT. Translating it yields CASSLAANTGELFF.

V usage is TRBV5-1 and J usage is TRBJ1-1; no definite D call. This CDR3 spans 13 amino acids. Germline CDR1 reads SGHRS; CDR2 reads YFSETQ. V lost 0 bases to trimming and J lost 8 bases, with 11 bases between them. The CDR3: CASSLVPSLEAFF. Here the CDR3 DNA reads TGCGCCAGCAGCTTGGTGCCCAGCCTAGAAGCTTTCTTT.

A word on this clone: The sample contains more than one DNA sequence encoding this CDR3. The chain recombines TRBV18 with TRBJ2-3; no clear D. Germline V lookup: CDR1 KGHSH, CDR2 LQKENI. V lost 3 bases to trimming and J lost 0 bases, with 4 bases between them. CDR3 length: 13 residues. The CDR3 DNA sequence: TGTGCCAGCTCACCCCCGAGCACAGATACGCAGTATTTT. Translated: CASSPPSTDTQYF.

The genes are TRBV5-1 and TRBJ2-3; no clear D gene. Trimming removed 4 bases at V and 2 bases at J, with 17 bases between. Germline CDR1 reads SGHRS; CDR2 reads YFSETQ. The CDR3 is 16 amino acids. CDR3 protein: CASSLMLVGNTDTQYF. CDR3 in DNA: TGCGCCAGCAGCCTCATGTTAGTAGGGAACACAGATACGCAGTATTTT. Full variable domain (remainder filled in from reference TRBV5-1 and TRBJ2-3): KAGVTQTPRYLIKTRGQQVTLSCSPISGHRSVSWYQQTPGQGLQFLFEYFSETQRNKGNFPGRFSGRQFSNSRSEMNVSTLELGDSALYLCASSLMLVGNTDTQYFGPGTRLTVL.

This clone was seen just once. The genes are TRBV6-5 and TRBJ1-3; the match to TRBD1 covers 9 bases. The V gene's germline CDR1 is MNHEY and CDR2 SVGAGI. CDR3 length: 15 amino acids. J gave up 4 bases and V 6 bases, and 7 bases lay outside the gene matches. CDR3 sequence: CASRPTGGGGNTIYF. The CDR3 DNA is TGTGCCAGCAGGCCTACAGGGGGCGGGGGAAACACCATATATTTT.

As DNA, the CDR3 is TGTGCCAGCAGCTTTGAAGAGACCCAGTACTTC. It specifies CASSFEETQYF. This rearrangement joins TRBV5-6 to TRBJ2-5; D call uncertain. The V gene lost 2 bases and the J gene lost 3 bases, with 2 bases spanning the gap. The CDR3 runs 11 residues. Germline lookup yields CDR1 SGHDT and CDR2 YYEEEE. Supplemented by reference TRBV5-6 and TRBJ2-5, the full variable domain reads DAGVTQSPTHLIKTRGQQVTLRCSPKSGHDTVSWYQQALGQGPQFIFQYYEEEERQRGNFPDRFSGHQFPNYSSELNVNALLLGDSALYLCASSFEETQYFGPGTRLLVL.